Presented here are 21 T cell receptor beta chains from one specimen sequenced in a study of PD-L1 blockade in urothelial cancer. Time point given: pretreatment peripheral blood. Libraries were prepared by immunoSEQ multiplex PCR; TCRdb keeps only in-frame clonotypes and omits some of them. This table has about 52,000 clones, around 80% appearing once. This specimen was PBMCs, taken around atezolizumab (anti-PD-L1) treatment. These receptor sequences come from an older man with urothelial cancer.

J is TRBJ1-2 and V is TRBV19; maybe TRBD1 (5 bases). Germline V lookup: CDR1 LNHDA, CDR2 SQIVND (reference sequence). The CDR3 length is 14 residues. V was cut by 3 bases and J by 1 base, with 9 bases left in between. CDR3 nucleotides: TGTGCCAGTAGTATCCCAGGGATTAACTATGGCTACACCTTC. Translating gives CASSIPGINYGYTF. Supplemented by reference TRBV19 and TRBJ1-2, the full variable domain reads DGGITQSPKYLFRKEGQNVTLSCEQNLNHDAMYWYRQDPGQGLRLIYYSQIVNDFQKGDIAEGYSVSREKKESFPLTVTSAQKNPTAFYLCASSIPGINYGYTFGSGTRLTVV.

In DNA, the CDR3 is TGCGCCAGCAGCCAAGTCCCGACAGGGGCCCGGGAAAAACTGTTTTTT. Translating gives CASSQVPTGAREKLFF. This sequence joins TRBV4-3 and TRBJ1-4; TRBD1 aligns across 8 bases. The CDR3 length is 16 residues. CDR1 is LGHNA and CDR2 is YSLEER in the germline V gene. The ends lost 1 base at V and 8 bases at J; junction bases unmatched: 9.

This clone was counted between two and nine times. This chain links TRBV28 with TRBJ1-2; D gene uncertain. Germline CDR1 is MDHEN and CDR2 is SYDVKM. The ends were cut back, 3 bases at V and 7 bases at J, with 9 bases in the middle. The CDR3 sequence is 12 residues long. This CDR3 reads CASSLTGFGYTF. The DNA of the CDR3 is TGTGCCAGCAGTTTGACGGGGTTTGGCTACACCTTC.

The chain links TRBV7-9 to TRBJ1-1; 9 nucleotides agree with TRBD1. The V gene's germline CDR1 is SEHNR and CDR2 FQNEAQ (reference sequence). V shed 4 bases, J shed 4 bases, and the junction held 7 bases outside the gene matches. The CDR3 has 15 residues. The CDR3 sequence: CASSSTGGSGTEAFF. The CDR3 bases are TGTGCCAGCAGCTCAACAGGGGGCAGTGGCACTGAAGCTTTCTTT.

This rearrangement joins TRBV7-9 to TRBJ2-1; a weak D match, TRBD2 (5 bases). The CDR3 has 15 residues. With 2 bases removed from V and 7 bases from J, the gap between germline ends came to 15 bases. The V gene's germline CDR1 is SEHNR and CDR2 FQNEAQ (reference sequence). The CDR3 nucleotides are TGTGCCAGCAGCTTAAATACTAGGGAAAAGAATGAGCAGTTCTTC. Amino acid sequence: CASSLNTREKNEQFF. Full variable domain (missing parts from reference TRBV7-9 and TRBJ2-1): DTGVSQNPRHKITKRGQNVTFRCDPISEHNRLYWYRQTLGQGPEFLTYFQNEAQLEKSRLLSDRFSAERPKGSFSTLEIQRTEQGDSAMYLCASSLNTREKNEQFFGPGTRLTVL.

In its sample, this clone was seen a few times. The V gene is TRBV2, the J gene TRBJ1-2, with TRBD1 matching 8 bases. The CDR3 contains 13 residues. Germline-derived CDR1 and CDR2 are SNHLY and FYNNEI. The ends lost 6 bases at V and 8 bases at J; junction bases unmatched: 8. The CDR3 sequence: CASRYGTGSGYTF. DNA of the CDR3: TGTGCCAGCAGATACGGGACAGGCTCCGGCTACACCTTC.

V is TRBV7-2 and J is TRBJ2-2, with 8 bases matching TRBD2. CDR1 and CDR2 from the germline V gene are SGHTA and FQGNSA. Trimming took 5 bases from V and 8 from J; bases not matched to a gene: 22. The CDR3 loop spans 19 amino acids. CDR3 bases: TGTGCCAGCAGCCCTGGACGGGCTAGCGGGTTCTCCCCCCTGGGGGAGCTGTTTTTT. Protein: CASSPGRASGFSPLGELFF.

The CDR3 reads CASSFKGIAKNIQYF. The CDR3 DNA reads TGTGCCAGCAGCTTTAAGGGGATAGCCAAAAACATTCAGTACTTC. The V gene is TRBV7-9, the J gene TRBJ2-4, with a weak D call TRBD1 (5 bases). V lost 3 bases and J 0 bases, leaving 9 bases between the germline ends. The CDR3 covers 15 residues. Germline CDR1 SEHNR, CDR2 FQNEAQ (reference sequence).

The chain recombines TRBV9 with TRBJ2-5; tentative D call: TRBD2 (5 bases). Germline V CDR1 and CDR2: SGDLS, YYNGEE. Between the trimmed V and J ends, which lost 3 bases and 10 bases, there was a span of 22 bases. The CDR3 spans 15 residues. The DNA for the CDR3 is TGTGCCAGCAGCGCTAGGACCGGGGAAACGGAGGTCCAGTACTTC. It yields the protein CASSARTGETEVQYF.

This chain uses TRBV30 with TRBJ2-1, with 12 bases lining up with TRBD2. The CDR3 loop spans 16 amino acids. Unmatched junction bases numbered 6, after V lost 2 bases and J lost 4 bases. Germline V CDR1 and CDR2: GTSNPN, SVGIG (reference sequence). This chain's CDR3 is CAWSWTSGVSYNEQFF. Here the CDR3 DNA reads TGTGCCTGGAGTTGGACTAGCGGGGTCAGTTACAATGAGCAGTTCTTC.

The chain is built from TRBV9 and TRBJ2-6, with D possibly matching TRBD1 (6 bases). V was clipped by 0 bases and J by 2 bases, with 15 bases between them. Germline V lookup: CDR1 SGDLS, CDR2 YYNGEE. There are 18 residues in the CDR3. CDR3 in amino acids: CASSVGGGVFPGANVLTF. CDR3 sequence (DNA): TGTGCCAGCAGCGTAGGTGGGGGCGTATTTCCTGGGGCCAACGTCCTGACTTTC.

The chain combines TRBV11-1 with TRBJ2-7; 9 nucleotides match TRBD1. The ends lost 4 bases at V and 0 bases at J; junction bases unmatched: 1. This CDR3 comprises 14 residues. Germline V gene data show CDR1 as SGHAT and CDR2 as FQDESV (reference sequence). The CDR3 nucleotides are TGTGCCAGCAGCTGGACAGGGGTCTCCTACGAGCAGTACTTC. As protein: CASSWTGVSYEQYF.

CDR3 region: CAISDRGGNQPQHF. The CDR3 region has the DNA TGTGCCATCAGTGACAGGGGAGGCAATCAGCCCCAGCATTTT. The rearrangement joins TRBV10-3 to TRBJ1-5, with D possibly matching TRBD1 (6 bases). The CDR3 is 14 residues long. Looked up from germline, CDR1 is ENHRY and CDR2 is SYGVKD. The V end was cut by 3 bases, the J end by 2 bases, with 8 bases between.

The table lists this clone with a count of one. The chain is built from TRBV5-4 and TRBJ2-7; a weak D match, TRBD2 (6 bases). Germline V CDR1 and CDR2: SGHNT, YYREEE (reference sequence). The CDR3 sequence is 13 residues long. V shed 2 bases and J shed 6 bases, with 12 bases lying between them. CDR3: CASSFLGRSEQYF. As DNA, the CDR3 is TGTGCCAGCAGCTTCTTAGGGAGGAGCGAGCAGTACTTC.

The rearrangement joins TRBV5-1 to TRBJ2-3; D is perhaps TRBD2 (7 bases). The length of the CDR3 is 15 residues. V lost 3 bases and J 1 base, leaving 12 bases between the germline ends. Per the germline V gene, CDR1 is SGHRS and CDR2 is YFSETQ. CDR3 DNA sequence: TGCGCCAGCAGCTACGGGGGGCTCGGCACAGATACGCAGTATTTT. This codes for CASSYGGLGTDTQYF.

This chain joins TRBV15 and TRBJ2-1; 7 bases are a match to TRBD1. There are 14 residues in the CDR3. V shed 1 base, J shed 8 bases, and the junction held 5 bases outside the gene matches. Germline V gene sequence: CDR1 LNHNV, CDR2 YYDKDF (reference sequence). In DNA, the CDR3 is TGTGCCACCAGCAGAGTGCGACAGGGCCATGAGCAGTTCTTC. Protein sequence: CATSRVRQGHEQFF. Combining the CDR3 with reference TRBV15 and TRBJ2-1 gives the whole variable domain DAMVIQNPRYQVTQFGKPVTLSCSQTLNHNVMYWYQQKSSQAPKLLFHYYDKDFNNEADTPDNFQSRRPNTSFCFLDIRSPGLGDTAMYLCATSRVRQGHEQFFGPGTRLTVL.

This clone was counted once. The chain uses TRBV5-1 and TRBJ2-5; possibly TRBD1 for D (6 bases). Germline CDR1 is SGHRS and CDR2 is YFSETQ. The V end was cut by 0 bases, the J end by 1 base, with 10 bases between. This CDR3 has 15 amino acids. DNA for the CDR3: TGCGCCAGCAGCTTGGGCAGGGGAAGCCAAGAGACCCAGTACTTC. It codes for CASSLGRGSQETQYF.

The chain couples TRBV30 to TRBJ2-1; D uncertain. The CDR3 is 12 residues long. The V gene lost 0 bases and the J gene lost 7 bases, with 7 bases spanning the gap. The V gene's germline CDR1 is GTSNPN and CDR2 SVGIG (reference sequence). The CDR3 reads CAWSVRTNEQFF. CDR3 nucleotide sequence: TGTGCCTGGAGTGTACGAACAAATGAGCAGTTCTTC.

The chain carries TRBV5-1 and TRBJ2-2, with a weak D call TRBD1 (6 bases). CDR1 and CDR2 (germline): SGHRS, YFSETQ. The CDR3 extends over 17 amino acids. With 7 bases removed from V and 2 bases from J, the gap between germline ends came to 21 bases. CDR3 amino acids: CASAPNRGTSNTGELFF. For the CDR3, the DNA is TGCGCCAGCGCTCCGAATAGGGGGACATCAAACACCGGGGAGCTGTTTTTT.

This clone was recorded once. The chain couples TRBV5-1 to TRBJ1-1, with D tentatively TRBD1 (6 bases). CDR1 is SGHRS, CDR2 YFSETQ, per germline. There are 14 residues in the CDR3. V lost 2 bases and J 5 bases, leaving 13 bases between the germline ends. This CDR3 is CASSFGDRTTEAFF. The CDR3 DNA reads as TGCGCCAGCAGCTTCGGTGACAGGACGACTGAAGCTTTCTTT.

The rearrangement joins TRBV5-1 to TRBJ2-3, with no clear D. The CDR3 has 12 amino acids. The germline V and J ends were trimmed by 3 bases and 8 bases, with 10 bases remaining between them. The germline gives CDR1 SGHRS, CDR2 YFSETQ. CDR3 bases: TGCGCCAGCAGCTACAGTGGTCCTACGCAGTATTTT. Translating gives CASSYSGPTQYF.